Listed here are 26 T cell receptor beta chains from one sample, sequenced in a study of blood T cell repertoires in COVID-19. This table comes from immunoSEQ multiplex PCR, and its TCRdb copy is limited to in-frame clones, with some not included. Of about 310,000 clones listed, around 90% are singletons. The source material was peripheral blood. These receptors originate from a man aged 18 to 30 with active or convalescent COVID-19.

The V call is TRBV2, the J call TRBJ2-1; D is ambiguous. This CDR3 is 14 amino acids long. Germline lookup yields CDR1 SNHLY and CDR2 FYNNEI. V dropped 8 bases and J dropped 0 bases, with 11 bases sitting between them. The CDR3, as DNA: TGTGCCAGCGGCTATAGGAGCTCCTACAATGAGCAGTTCTTC. It translates to CASGYRSSYNEQFF. The whole variable domain, filled in from reference TRBV2 and TRBJ2-1, reads EPEVTQTPSHQVTQMGQEVILRCVPISNHLYFYWYRQILGQKVEFLVSFYNNEISEKSEIFDDQFSVERPDGSNFTLKIRSTKLEDSAMYFCASGYRSSYNEQFFGPGTRLTVL.

The J gene is TRBJ2-2, the V gene TRBV5-6; 10 nucleotides match TRBD2. The V gene's germline CDR1 is SGHDT and CDR2 YYEEEE. This CDR3 is built from 16 residues. Unmatched junction bases numbered 12, after V lost 5 bases and J lost 8 bases. CDR3 DNA sequence: TGTGCCAGCAGTACTGAGCGGGAGGGCCTTTTTGGGGAGCTGTTTTTT. Protein sequence: CASSTEREGLFGELFF.

As to this clone: Distinct nucleotide sequences in the sample also encode this CDR3. This rearrangement joins TRBV12-3 or TRBV12-4 to TRBJ1-5; D is undetermined. The length of the CDR3 is 13 residues. V was shortened by 3 bases and J by 2 bases, with 5 bases between the two germline ends. The CDR3 loop reads CASSFSGNQPQHF. The CDR3 region has the DNA TGTGCCAGCAGTTTTTCGGGCAATCAGCCCCAGCATTTT.

The chain joins TRBV5-6 to TRBJ1-2; 8 nucleotides align to TRBD1. The CDR3 spans 14 residues. V was pared by 0 bases and J by 7 bases, with 5 bases of the junction left unmatched. Germline assignment: CDR1 SGHDT and CDR2 YYEEEE. The CDR3 region has the DNA TGTGCCAGCAGCTTGGTGGGGACAGGCCTTGGCTACACCTTC. This gives the protein CASSLVGTGLGYTF.

The chain combines TRBV18 with TRBJ2-7; no clear D. V lost 0 bases and J lost 7, with 10 bases in between. The CDR3 loop spans 13 amino acids. CDR1 is KGHSH, CDR2 LQKENI, per germline. The chain's CDR3 is CASSPPIRSEQYF. CDR3 in DNA: TGTGCCAGCTCACCACCAATCAGGTCAGAGCAGTACTTC.

The gene calls are TRBV5-1 and TRBJ1-4, with D maybe TRBD1 (6 bases). Germline CDR1 SGHRS, CDR2 YFSETQ. This CDR3 comprises 15 residues. Trimming removed 2 bases from V and 7 bases from J, with 15 bases in between. The CDR3: CASSFLGRGSEKLFF. The CDR3 coding sequence is TGCGCCAGCAGCTTCTTGGGTAGGGGGAGTGAAAAACTGTTTTTT.

The rearrangement joins TRBV13 to TRBJ2-1; the D gene is possibly TRBD1 (7 bases). Germline V gene lookup returns CDR1 PRHDT and CDR2 FYEKMQ (reference sequence). The CDR3 consists of 15 residues. V was pared by 5 bases and J by 1 base, with 12 bases between. The CDR3 loop reads CASSHSGGSYNEQFF. Written as DNA, the CDR3 is TGTGCCAGCAGCCATTCAGGGGGGTCCTACAATGAGCAGTTCTTC.

The chain has TRBV5-6 and TRBJ2-3, with 10 positions matching TRBD2. The junction had 2 bases not matched to a gene; V was cut back by 0 bases and J by 4 bases. Germline V gives CDR1 SGHDT, CDR2 YYEEEE. CDR3 length: 15 amino acids. The DNA for the CDR3 is TGTGCCAGCAGCTTGGGGCTAGCGGGGGCAGATACGCAGTATTTT. Amino acids: CASSLGLAGADTQYF.

The chain is built from TRBV5-1 and TRBJ2-7, with TRBD1 as a possible D gene (5 bases). The V gene's germline CDR1 is SGHRS and CDR2 YFSETQ. This CDR3 comprises 16 residues. V shed 5 bases and J shed 3 bases, with 21 bases lying between them. CDR3 protein: CASRGAKASGVYEQYF. CDR3 coding DNA: TGCGCCAGCAGAGGGGCCAAGGCGAGTGGGGTCTACGAGCAGTACTTC. Together with reference TRBV5-1 and TRBJ2-7, the CDR3 gives the full variable domain: KAGVTQTPRYLIKTRGQQVTLSCSPISGHRSVSWYQQTPGQGLQFLFEYFSETQRNKGNFPGRFSGRQFSNSRSEMNVSTLELGDSALYLCASRGAKASGVYEQYFGPGTRLTVT.

The genes are TRBV27 and TRBJ2-7; TRBD2 is a possible D gene (5 bases). The CDR3 sequence is 13 residues long. Germline CDR1 MNHEY, CDR2 SMNVEV (reference sequence). Trimming pared 0 bases from V and 5 bases from J, leaving 8 bases between. The CDR3 loop reads CASSLSTGNEQYF. The CDR3 DNA sequence: TGTGCCAGCAGTTTATCGACGGGGAACGAGCAGTACTTC.

V is TRBV7-2 and J is TRBJ1-2; 8 bases align to TRBD1. V gave up 4 bases and J gave up 8 bases; unmatched junction bases: 9. The germline V gene has CDR1 SGHTA and CDR2 FQGNSA. The CDR3 consists of 14 residues. The CDR3 loop is CASSSWTGMSGYTF. The CDR3 DNA reads TGTGCCAGCAGCTCCTGGACAGGGATGAGCGGCTACACCTTC. Combining the CDR3 with reference TRBV7-2 and TRBJ1-2 gives the whole variable domain GAGVSQSPSNKVTEKGKDVELRCDPISGHTALYWYRQSLGQGLEFLIYFQGNSAPDKSGLPSDRFSAERTGGSVSTLTIQRTQQEDSAVYLCASSSWTGMSGYTFGSGTRLTVV.

This clone was seen just once. V and J are TRBV7-9 and TRBJ2-7, with TRBD2 identical over 7 bases. This CDR3 has 15 amino acids. V trimming: 4 bases; J trimming: 6 bases; junction bases outside the gene matches: 12. The germline gives CDR1 SEHNR, CDR2 FQNEAQ (reference sequence). This CDR3 is CASSSSSGPELEQYF. Written as DNA, the CDR3 is TGTGCCAGCAGCTCTAGTAGCGGGCCCGAACTCGAGCAGTACTTC.

V gene TRBV27 combines with J gene TRBJ1-1, with D unresolved. The V end was cut by 2 bases, the J end by 6 bases, with 13 bases between. The CDR3 runs 14 residues. Germline V gives CDR1 MNHEY, CDR2 SMNVEV (reference sequence). The CDR3 DNA reads as TGTGCCAGCAGTTTACTGGGCAGCATCGCTGAAGCTTTCTTT. Its translation is CASSLLGSIAEAFF.

The chain links TRBV5-1 to TRBJ1-1, with D perhaps matching TRBD1 (5 bases). This CDR3 comprises 14 residues. Trimming shortened V by 4 bases and J by 5 bases, and 15 bases separated the two germline ends. Germline V gives CDR1 SGHRS, CDR2 YFSETQ. The CDR3 region has the DNA TGCGCCAGCAGCGTAAGGGGCTTTGAGACTGAAGCTTTCTTT. Its translation is CASSVRGFETEAFF.

The chain carries TRBV2 and TRBJ2-7; D may match TRBD1 or TRBD2 (5 bases each). The CDR3 has 12 residues. Germline CDR1 is SNHLY and CDR2 is FYNNEI. Trimming took off 7 bases at V and 4 bases at J, with 11 bases between the two ends. CDR3 sequence reads: CASIEGRYEQYF. The CDR3 bases are TGTGCCAGCATTGAGGGGAGATACGAGCAGTACTTC.

V is TRBV18 and J is TRBJ1-2; the match to TRBD1 covers 7 bases. The germline V gene has CDR1 KGHSH and CDR2 LQKENI. CDR3 length: 13 residues. With V trimmed by 6 bases and J by 8 bases, 9 bases remained unmatched. CDR3 in amino acids: CASSRQGPRGYTF. In nucleotides, the CDR3 is TGTGCCAGCTCGAGACAGGGACCTAGGGGCTACACCTTC.

The chain joins TRBV27 to TRBJ2-5, with 10 bases that match TRBD1. Germline V lookup: CDR1 MNHEY, CDR2 SMNVEV (reference sequence). V lost 3 bases to trimming and J lost 5 bases; unmatched junction nucleotides: 6. The length of the CDR3 is 15 residues. The CDR3: CASSLGTGVGETQYF. The CDR3, as DNA: TGTGCCAGCAGTTTGGGGACAGGGGTGGGGGAGACCCAGTACTTC.

The chain has TRBV7-6 and TRBJ2-7, with D perhaps matching TRBD1 (5 bases). The germline V gene has CDR1 SGHVS and CDR2 FNYEAQ. V was clipped by 5 bases and J by 2 bases, with 13 bases between them. The CDR3 is 14 amino acids. The CDR3 DNA follows: TGTGCCAGCAGCCGCCTAGGACAAGCCTACGAGCAGTACTTC. Its protein product is CASSRLGQAYEQYF.

V and J are TRBV13 and TRBJ1-1; D may be TRBD1 (6 bases). V gave up 4 bases and J gave up 3 bases, with 15 bases separating them. CDR1 and CDR2 from the germline V gene are PRHDT and FYEKMQ (reference sequence). There are 15 residues in the CDR3. The CDR3 sequence is CASSYQGGGDTEAFF. CDR3 bases: TGTGCCAGCAGCTACCAAGGGGGGGGAGACACTGAAGCTTTCTTT.

V and J are TRBV18 and TRBJ1-1; no definite D call. Germline V gene sequence: CDR1 KGHSH, CDR2 LQKENI. Trimming took 1 base from V and 0 from J, leaving 6 bases between them. The CDR3 consists of 14 residues. As DNA, the CDR3 is TGTGCCAGCTCACCACAGCCTCTGAACACTGAAGCTTTCTTT. This translates into CASSPQPLNTEAFF.

Comment on this clone: The same CDR3 arises from other DNA sequences in this sample as well. The chain is built from TRBV29-1 and TRBJ1-1, with D possibly being TRBD1 (5 bases). The CDR3 consists of 13 residues. Germline loops: CDR1 SQVTM, CDR2 ANQGSEA. Trimming pared 6 bases from V and 0 bases from J, leaving 11 bases between. The CDR3 here is CSVGGRMNTEAFF. For the CDR3, the DNA is TGCAGCGTGGGGGGACGGATGAACACTGAAGCTTTCTTT.

The rearrangement joins TRBV5-1 to TRBJ2-7; 7 nucleotides agree with TRBD1. The CDR3 loop spans 13 amino acids. Germline assignment: CDR1 SGHRS and CDR2 YFSETQ. With V trimmed by 4 bases and J by 2 bases, 3 bases remained unmatched. The CDR3 sequence is CASSRGQAYEQYF. CDR3 DNA: TGCGCCAGCAGCCGCGGACAGGCCTACGAGCAGTACTTC.

The chain carries TRBV7-3 and TRBJ2-1, with D uncertain. Germline V gene data show CDR1 as SGHTA and CDR2 as FQGTGA. Trimming removed 3 bases at V and 9 bases at J, with 12 bases between. The CDR3 runs 13 residues. CDR3 DNA sequence: TGTGCCAGCAGCTTTTCCTACAGCACTGAGCAGTTCTTC. It translates to CASSFSYSTEQFF.

V gene TRBV6-5 combines with J gene TRBJ1-3, with D possibly matching TRBD1 (6 bases). This CDR3 contains 15 residues. Germline CDR1 reads MNHEY; CDR2 reads SVGAGI. Trimming shortened V by 5 bases and J by 3 bases, and 14 bases separated the two germline ends. The CDR3 spells CASSPFRGGGNTIYF. In nucleotides, the CDR3 is TGTGCCAGCAGTCCCTTTAGGGGGGGTGGAAACACCATATATTTT.

V is TRBV27 and J is TRBJ2-1; TRBD1 matches 10 bases. The V and J ends lost 4 bases and 6 bases, in that order; junction bases with no gene match: 15. Germline assignment: CDR1 MNHEY and CDR2 SMNVEV (reference sequence). The CDR3 loop spans 18 amino acids. The CDR3 here is CASSSRRLGQGEGNEQFF. CDR3 DNA: TGTGCCAGCAGTTCCCGGAGACTCGGACAGGGGGAGGGCAATGAGCAGTTCTTC.

The chain combines TRBV3-1 (or the pseudogene TRBV3-2) with TRBJ1-6; tentative D call: TRBD1 (6 bases). The germline V gene has CDR1 LGHDT and CDR2 YNNKEL (reference sequence). The CDR3 is made up of 17 amino acids. The germline V and J ends were trimmed by 2 bases and 2 bases, with 13 bases remaining between them. CDR3 loop: CASSQPSGAAYNSPLHF. DNA of the CDR3: TGTGCCAGCAGCCAACCCTCAGGGGCGGCCTATAATTCACCCCTCCACTTT.